This T cell receptor beta chain was sequenced for a study of T cells in Graves' hyperthyroidism and ophthalmopathy. V lost 0 bases and J lost 3, with 9 bases in between. Germline V gives CDR1 MNHEY, CDR2 SVGAGI. The length of the CDR3 is 14 residues. Many counts were recorded for this clonotype. Amplification of TCR beta CDR3 regions was performed using RNA transcripts as template. The study used the HTBI primer set for a first-round RT-PCR of the TCR CDR3. TCRdb processed the multiplex PCR reads anew with MiXCR; each CDR3 protein has one entry. The sample has almost 600,000 distinct CDR3 sequences; 11% to 15% are singletons. Patients were excluded for uncontrolled infection, other autoimmune disease, pregnancy or lactation.

This TCR came from a woman between 25 and 40 years old with Graves' hyperthyroidism that later progressed to Graves' ophthalmopathy. Specimen: blood. The chain employs TRBV6-5 and TRBJ2-7; D gene uncertain. This CDR3 is CASSYSLGFYEQYF. The CDR3 bases are TGTGCCAGCAGTTACTCGCTAGGTTTCTACGAGCAGTACTTC.